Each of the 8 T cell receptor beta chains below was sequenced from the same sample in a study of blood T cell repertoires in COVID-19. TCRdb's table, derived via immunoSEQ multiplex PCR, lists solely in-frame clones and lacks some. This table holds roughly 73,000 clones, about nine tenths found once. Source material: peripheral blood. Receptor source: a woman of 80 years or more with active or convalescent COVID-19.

CDR3 loop: CASSSSPGQGFEQFF. In nucleotides, the CDR3 is TGTGCCAGTAGCTCTTCCCCGGGACAGGGTTTCGAGCAGTTCTTC. The chain recombines TRBV19 with TRBJ2-1; 9 positions match TRBD1. Unmatched junction bases numbered 13, after V lost 6 bases and J lost 10 bases. CDR3 length equals 15 residues. CDR1 is LNHDA and CDR2 is SQIVND in the germline V gene (reference sequence).

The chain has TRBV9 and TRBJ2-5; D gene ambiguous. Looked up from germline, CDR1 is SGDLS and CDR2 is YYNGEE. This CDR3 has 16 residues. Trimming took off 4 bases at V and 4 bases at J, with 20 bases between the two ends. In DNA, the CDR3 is TGTGCCAGCAGCCCGAGATCCCGAGTTTATGCAGAGACCCAGTACTTC. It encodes CASSPRSRVYAETQYF.

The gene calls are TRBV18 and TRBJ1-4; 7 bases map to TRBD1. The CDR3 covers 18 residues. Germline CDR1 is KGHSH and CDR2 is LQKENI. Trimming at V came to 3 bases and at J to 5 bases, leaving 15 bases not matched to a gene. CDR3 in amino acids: CASSPPGSTGVFNEKLFF. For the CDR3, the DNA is TGTGCCAGCTCACCGCCTGGGAGTACAGGGGTATTCAATGAAAAACTGTTTTTT. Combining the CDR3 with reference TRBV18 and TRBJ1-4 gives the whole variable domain NAGVMQNPRHLVRRRGQEARLRCSPMKGHSHVYWYRQLPEEGLKFMVYLQKENIIDESGMPKERFSAEFPKEGPSILRIQQVVRGDSAAYFCASSPPGSTGVFNEKLFFGSGTQLSVL.

The CDR3 DNA sequence: TGCAGTGCGGAGGAGAACGATGGCTACACCTTC. It translates to CSAEENDGYTF. The chain links TRBV20-1 to TRBJ1-2; D is ambiguous. Germline-derived CDR1 and CDR2 are DFQATT and SNEGSKA (reference sequence). This CDR3 has 11 amino acids. Trimming removed 6 bases at V and 6 bases at J, with 11 bases between.

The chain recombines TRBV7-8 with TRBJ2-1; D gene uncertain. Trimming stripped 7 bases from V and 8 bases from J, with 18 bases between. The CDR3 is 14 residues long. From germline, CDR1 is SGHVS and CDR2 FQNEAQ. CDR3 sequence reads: CASKRGFTRDEQFF. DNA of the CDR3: TGTGCCAGCAAGAGAGGTTTTACTCGGGATGAGCAGTTCTTC. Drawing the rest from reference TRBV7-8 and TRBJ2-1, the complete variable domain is GAGVSQSPRYKVAKRGQDVALRCDPISGHVSLFWYQQALGQGPEFLTYFQNEAQLDKSGLPSDRFFAERPEGSVSTLKIQRTQQEDSAVYLCASKRGFTRDEQFFGPGTRLTVL.

CDR3 sequence: CASRDTADQFYEQYF. CDR3 DNA sequence: TGTGCCAGCAGGGACACTGCCGACCAGTTCTACGAGCAGTACTTC. This chain joins TRBV6-6 and TRBJ2-7, with D perhaps matching TRBD1 (5 bases). V shed 6 bases and J shed 3 bases, with 18 bases lying between them. The CDR3 is 15 amino acids. In germline, CDR1 is MNHNY, CDR2 SVGAGI (reference sequence).

The chain's CDR3 is CASSTGTGNSPLHF. In DNA form, the CDR3 reads TGTGCCAGCAGCACCGGGACAGGGAATTCACCCCTCCACTTT. The chain recombines TRBV6-5 with TRBJ1-6; 9 bases match TRBD1. The germline gives CDR1 MNHEY, CDR2 SVGAGI. J lost 7 bases, V lost 6 bases, and 4 bases had no gene match. The CDR3 loop spans 14 amino acids.

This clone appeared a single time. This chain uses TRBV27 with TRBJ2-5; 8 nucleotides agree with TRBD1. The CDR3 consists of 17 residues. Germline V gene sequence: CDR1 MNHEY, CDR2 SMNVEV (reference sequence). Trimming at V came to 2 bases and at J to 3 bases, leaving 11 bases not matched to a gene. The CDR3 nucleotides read TGTGCCAGCAGTTTAGGGTGGACAGGGATAGAGGAAGAGACCCAGTACTTC. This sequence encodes CASSLGWTGIEEETQYF.